The rows below give T cell receptor beta chains drawn from one sample of a study of blood T cell repertoires in COVID-19. TCRdb's copy holds only in-frame clones and misses some; the assay was immunoSEQ multiplex PCR. The profile covers more than 6,000 clones, with about four fifths appearing a single time and roughly 32% taken by the ten largest. The sample comprised peripheral blood. These receptors all stem from a human donor in a cohort sampled during active COVID-19. CDR3s include the opening cysteine and the closing phenylalanine or tryptophan. D genes are given only for firm matches. Clone size appears in some rows only: once, few, many, or a class for an expanded clone.

v_gene: TRBV7-3; d_gene: -; abundance: -; j_gene: TRBJ2-1; CDR3aa: CASSLFSSQVDEQFF; CDR3nt: TGTGCCAGCAGCTTATTTAGTAGCCAAGTCGATGAGCAGTTCTTC
v_gene: TRBV5-1; d_gene: -; abundance: -; j_gene: TRBJ2-2; CDR3aa: CASRIGRGQSTGELFF; CDR3nt: TGCGCCAGCAGGATCGGGAGGGGGCAAAGCACCGGGGAGCTGTTTTTT
v_gene: TRBV5-1; d_gene: -; abundance: -; j_gene: TRBJ2-3; CDR3aa: CASSLWGASTDTQYF; CDR3nt: TGCGCCAGCAGCTTGTGGGGAGCCAGCACAGATACGCAGTATTTT
v_gene: TRBV9; d_gene: TRBD2; abundance: -; j_gene: TRBJ2-5; CDR3aa: CASSVTAGGPRETQYF; CDR3nt: TGTGCCAGCAGCGTAACCGCGGGAGGGCCGAGGGAGACCCAGTACTTC
v_gene: TRBV7-3; d_gene: TRBD1; abundance: -; j_gene: TRBJ1-1; CDR3aa: CASSLPRTGVEAFF; CDR3nt: TGTGCCAGCAGCTTACCCAGGACAGGGGTCGAAGCTTTCTTT
v_gene: TRBV5-1; d_gene: TRBD1; abundance: -; j_gene: TRBJ2-6; CDR3aa: CASRFGTGSPNGANVLTF; CDR3nt: TGCGCCAGCAGGTTCGGGACAGGGAGCCCCAACGGGGCCAACGTCCTGACTTTC
v_gene: TRBV28; d_gene: TRBD2; abundance: -; j_gene: TRBJ2-2; CDR3aa: CASRVSGTNTGELFF; CDR3nt: TGTGCCAGCAGGGTTAGCGGGACGAACACCGGGGAGCTGTTTTTT
v_gene: TRBV2; d_gene: TRBD1; abundance: -; j_gene: TRBJ2-1; CDR3aa: CASSEEAGGRSEQFF; CDR3nt: TGTGCCAGCAGTGAAGAGGCAGGGGGAAGGAGTGAGCAGTTCTTC
v_gene: TRBV12-5; d_gene: -; abundance: -; j_gene: TRBJ2-7; CDR3aa: CASGLVLGRSSYEQYF; CDR3nt: TGTGCTAGTGGTTTGGTACTGGGGCGGAGCTCCTACGAGCAGTACTTC
v_gene: TRBV3-1/TRBV3-2; d_gene: TRBD1; abundance: -; j_gene: TRBJ2-7; CDR3aa: CASSHQGQGLEEQYF; CDR3nt: TGTGCCAGCAGCCACCAGGGACAGGGCCTCGAGGAGCAGTACTTC
v_gene: TRBV10-1; d_gene: -; abundance: -; j_gene: TRBJ2-3; CDR3aa: CASSESPAADTQYF; CDR3nt: TGCGCCAGCAGTGAGTCTCCAGCGGCAGATACGCAGTATTTT
v_gene: TRBV4-2; d_gene: -; abundance: -; j_gene: TRBJ1-2; CDR3aa: CASSQPTLDRIEDGYTF; CDR3nt: TGTGCCAGCAGCCAACCAACCCTCGACAGGATTGAGGATGGCTACACCTTC
v_gene: TRBV19; d_gene: -; abundance: -; j_gene: TRBJ2-5; CDR3aa: CASSTGAETQYF; CDR3nt: TGTGCCAGTAGTACAGGGGCAGAGACCCAGTACTTC
v_gene: TRBV11-2; d_gene: -; abundance: -; j_gene: TRBJ2-5; CDR3aa: CASSSGETQYF; CDR3nt: TGTGCCAGCAGCTCCGGAGAGACCCAGTACTTC
v_gene: TRBV19; d_gene: -; abundance: -; j_gene: TRBJ2-3; CDR3aa: CASSLGGWGTDTQYF; CDR3nt: TGTGCCAGTAGTCTGGGGGGATGGGGCACAGATACGCAGTATTTT
v_gene: TRBV2; d_gene: -; abundance: -; j_gene: TRBJ1-1; CDR3aa: CASRLGGATEAFF; CDR3nt: TGTGCCAGCAGGCTAGGGGGGGCAACTGAAGCTTTCTTT
v_gene: TRBV5-5; d_gene: TRBD2; abundance: -; j_gene: TRBJ2-3; CDR3aa: CASSPRGGDTDTQYF; CDR3nt: TGTGCCAGCAGCCCGCGCGGGGGGGATACAGATACGCAGTATTTT
v_gene: TRBV19; d_gene: -; abundance: -; j_gene: TRBJ1-2; CDR3aa: CASSKGSGTGNRYTF; CDR3nt: TGTGCCAGTAGTAAAGGAAGCGGAACGGGGAATCGCTACACCTTC
v_gene: TRBV6-2/TRBV6-3; d_gene: TRBD1; abundance: -; j_gene: TRBJ1-5; CDR3aa: CASSRTDRGVFGSNQPQHF; CDR3nt: TGTGCCAGCAGCCGCACTGACAGGGGAGTTTTCGGAAGCAATCAGCCCCAGCATTTT
v_gene: TRBV5-1; d_gene: TRBD1; abundance: -; j_gene: TRBJ1-1; CDR3aa: CASSFSGTGPNTEAFF; CDR3nt: TGCGCCAGCAGCTTTTCGGGGACAGGGCCGAACACTGAAGCTTTCTTT
v_gene: TRBV27; d_gene: TRBD1; abundance: -; j_gene: TRBJ1-1; CDR3aa: CASSWDSNTEAFF; CDR3nt: TGTGCCAGCAGTTGGGACAGCAACACTGAAGCTTTCTTT
v_gene: TRBV19; d_gene: TRBD1; abundance: once; j_gene: TRBJ1-4; CDR3aa: CASSQGTVGEKLFF; CDR3nt: TGTGCCAGTAGTCAAGGGACAGTTGGGGAAAAACTGTTTTTT
v_gene: TRBV5-1; d_gene: TRBD1; abundance: -; j_gene: TRBJ2-1; CDR3aa: CASSLLGGALDEQFF; CDR3nt: TGCGCCAGCAGCTTGCTAGGGGGCGCATTGGATGAGCAGTTCTTC
v_gene: TRBV19; d_gene: TRBD1; abundance: once; j_gene: TRBJ2-1; CDR3aa: CASSGYPGDRGYEQFF; CDR3nt: TGTGCCAGTAGTGGCTACCCGGGGGACAGGGGATATGAGCAGTTCTTC
v_gene: TRBV2; d_gene: TRBD2; abundance: -; j_gene: TRBJ2-3; CDR3aa: CASSEEWGGTDTQYF; CDR3nt: TGTGCCAGCAGTGAAGAGTGGGGGGGTACGGATACGCAGTATTTT
v_gene: TRBV6-1; d_gene: TRBD1; abundance: -; j_gene: TRBJ1-2; CDR3aa: CASSESGTGARNYGYTF; CDR3nt: TGTGCCAGCAGTGAGTCCGGGACAGGGGCCCGTAACTATGGCTACACCTTC
v_gene: TRBV5-5; d_gene: -; abundance: -; j_gene: TRBJ2-1; CDR3aa: CASRPWGTGAGNEQFF; CDR3nt: TGTGCCAGCAGACCCTGGGGAACGGGAGCTGGGAATGAGCAGTTCTTC
v_gene: TRBV12-5; d_gene: -; abundance: -; j_gene: TRBJ2-6; CDR3aa: CASGADRDTSSGANVLTF; CDR3nt: TGTGCTAGTGGGGCCGACCGGGACACGAGCTCTGGGGCCAACGTCCTGACTTTC
v_gene: TRBV4-1; d_gene: -; abundance: -; j_gene: TRBJ1-4; CDR3aa: CASSQPGGGRGRLFF; CDR3nt: TGCGCCAGCAGCCAACCCGGGGGGGGGCGCGGGCGACTGTTTTTT
v_gene: TRBV29-1; d_gene: TRBD1; abundance: -; j_gene: TRBJ1-1; CDR3aa: CSVVMGQGVGAFF; CDR3nt: TGCAGCGTTGTTATGGGACAGGGGGTTGGAGCTTTCTTT
v_gene: TRBV7-2; d_gene: -; abundance: -; j_gene: TRBJ1-1; CDR3aa: CASSLVLQGSTEAFF; CDR3nt: TGTGCCAGCAGCTTAGTTCTGCAGGGGAGCACTGAAGCTTTCTTT
v_gene: TRBV7-9; d_gene: -; abundance: -; j_gene: TRBJ1-4; CDR3aa: CASSPLRTATNEKLFF; CDR3nt: TGTGCCAGCAGCCCTCTCAGGACTGCAACTAATGAAAAACTGTTTTTT
v_gene: TRBV2; d_gene: -; abundance: -; j_gene: TRBJ1-2; CDR3aa: CASSKQGAGYGYTF; CDR3nt: TGTGCCAGCAGTAAACAGGGTGCGGGTTATGGCTACACCTTC
v_gene: TRBV3-1/TRBV3-2; d_gene: -; abundance: -; j_gene: TRBJ1-5; CDR3aa: CASSQEQQDQPQHF; CDR3nt: TGTGCCAGCAGCCAAGAGCAACAGGACCAGCCCCAGCATTTT
v_gene: TRBV27; d_gene: TRBD1; abundance: -; j_gene: TRBJ2-1; CDR3aa: CASSFEGQGVVF; CDR3nt: TGTGCCAGCAGTTTCGAGGGACAGGGGGTAGTCTTC
v_gene: TRBV19; d_gene: -; abundance: once; j_gene: TRBJ2-5; CDR3aa: CASSIEWSHQQETQYF; CDR3nt: TGTGCCAGTAGTATAGAATGGAGTCACCAGCAAGAGACCCAGTACTTC
v_gene: TRBV10-2; d_gene: -; abundance: -; j_gene: TRBJ2-2; CDR3aa: CASSEVTDTGELFF; CDR3nt: TGCGCCAGCAGTGAAGTGACAGACACCGGGGAGCTGTTTTTT
v_gene: TRBV7-3; d_gene: -; abundance: -; j_gene: TRBJ2-1; CDR3aa: CASSLNGLSDNEQFF; CDR3nt: TGTGCCAGCAGCTTAAATGGCTTGTCAGACAATGAGCAGTTCTTC
v_gene: TRBV4-1; d_gene: TRBD1; abundance: -; j_gene: TRBJ1-6; CDR3aa: CASSQETGVSYNSPLHF; CDR3nt: TGCGCCAGCAGCCAGGAGACAGGGGTATCCTATAATTCACCCCTCCACTTT